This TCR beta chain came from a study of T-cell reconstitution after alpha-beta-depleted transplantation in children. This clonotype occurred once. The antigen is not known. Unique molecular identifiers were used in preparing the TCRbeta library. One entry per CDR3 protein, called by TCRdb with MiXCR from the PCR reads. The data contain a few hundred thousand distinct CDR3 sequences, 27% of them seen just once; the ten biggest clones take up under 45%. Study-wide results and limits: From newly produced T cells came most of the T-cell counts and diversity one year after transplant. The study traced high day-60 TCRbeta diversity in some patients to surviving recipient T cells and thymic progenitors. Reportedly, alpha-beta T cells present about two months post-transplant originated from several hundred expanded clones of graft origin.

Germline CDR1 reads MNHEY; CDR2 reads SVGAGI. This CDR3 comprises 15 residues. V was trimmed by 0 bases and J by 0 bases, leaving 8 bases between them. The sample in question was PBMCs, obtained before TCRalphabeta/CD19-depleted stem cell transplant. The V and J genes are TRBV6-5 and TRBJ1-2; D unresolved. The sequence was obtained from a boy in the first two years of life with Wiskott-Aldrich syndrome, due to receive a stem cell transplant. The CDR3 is CASSYSSSSNYGYTF. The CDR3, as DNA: TGTGCCAGCAGTTACTCCTCCTCTTCTAACTATGGCTACACCTTC.